This record covers a single TCR beta chain. Its specificity is unknown. Using quantitative 5'-RACE with molecular barcodes, the authors made TCR beta libraries. One entry per CDR3 protein, called by TCRdb with MiXCR from the 5' RACE reads. The sample lists roughly 240,000 distinct CDR3 sequences; less than 9.5% were seen once. The CDR3 extends over 11 amino acids. V was cut by 2 bases and J by 8 bases, with 4 bases left in between. Germline V gene lookup returns CDR1 SEHNR and CDR2 FQNEAQ (reference sequence). The sample comes from a study of CD8 T cells in ankylosing spondylitis. The study's findings and limits: Clones linked to disease were reported to show significant enrichment in matched ankylosing spondylitis synovial fluid. Before this, some motif variants had been reported in reactive arthritis synovial fluid and blood.

The TCR sequence derives from a female donor with ankylosing spondylitis or in good health (not recorded which). The chain couples TRBV7-9 to TRBJ2-1; no clear D. Sequencing input: blood, either unsorted or a sorted T cell fraction (not recorded which). CDR3 loop: CASSLTDEQFF. The CDR3 DNA sequence: TGTGCCAGCAGCTTAACAGATGAGCAGTTCTTC. The entire variable domain, with the rest obtained from reference TRBV7-9 and TRBJ2-1, is as follows: DTGVSQNPRHKITKRGQNVTFRCDPISEHNRLYWYRQTLGQGPEFLTYFQNEAQLEKSRLLSDRFSAERPKGSFSTLEIQRTEQGDSAMYLCASSLTDEQFFGPGTRLTVL.